One sample yielded the 18 T cell receptor beta chains listed below, sequenced in a study of cytomegalovirus exposure and HLA in healthy donors. Assay: immunoSEQ multiplex PCR; the TCRdb copy retains only in-frame clones and omits some. The table records about 73,000 clones, less than 95% of them present only once. The sample comprised PBMCs. Receptors originate from a woman between 18 and 30 years old in good health and CMV-seronegative.

The rearrangement links TRBV7-9 to TRBJ2-5, with 10 positions matching TRBD2. V was pared by 1 base and J by 7 bases, with 6 bases of the junction left unmatched. The CDR3 length is 15 residues. CDR1 is SEHNR, CDR2 FQNEAQ, per germline (reference sequence). CDR3 in DNA: TGTGCCAGCAGCTTAGGCCTAGCGGGAGCCGGGACCCAGTACTTC. Its protein is CASSLGLAGAGTQYF.

The chain recombines TRBV7-8 with TRBJ1-1; the D is unclear. Deletions cut 0 bases from V and 6 bases from J, with 8 bases between. The CDR3 contains 13 residues. CDR1 is SGHVS and CDR2 is FQNEAQ in the germline V gene. CDR3 region: CASSLARRAEAFF. The CDR3 nucleotides are TGTGCCAGCAGCTTAGCAAGGAGGGCTGAAGCTTTCTTT.

This clone was seen only once. The chain has TRBV6-1 and TRBJ1-2; D is unclear. Trimming stripped 1 base from V and 6 bases from J, with 9 bases between. This CDR3 is 13 amino acids long. The germline V gene has CDR1 MNHNS and CDR2 SASEGT. The CDR3 here is CASSEGAADGYTF. The CDR3, as DNA: TGTGCCAGCAGTGAAGGGGCAGCCGATGGCTACACCTTC.

V and J are TRBV30 and TRBJ1-1, with D possibly being TRBD1 (6 bases). Germline V gives CDR1 GTSNPN, CDR2 SVGIG (reference sequence). CDR3 length: 14 amino acids. With 3 bases removed from V and 0 bases from J, the gap between germline ends came to 11 bases. The CDR3 here is CAWSRDRLNTEAFF. The CDR3 bases are TGTGCCTGGAGCCGAGACAGGTTGAACACTGAAGCTTTCTTT. The whole variable domain, remainder taken from reference TRBV30 and TRBJ1-1, is SQTIHQWPATLVQPVGSPLSLECTVEGTSNPNLYWYRQAAGRGLQLLFYSVGIGQISSEVPQNLSASRPQDRQFILSSKKLLLSDSGFYLCAWSRDRLNTEAFFGQGTRLTVV.

The CDR3 nucleotides read TGTGCCAGCAGCTTTACAGGGAACACTGAAGCTTTCTTT. Its protein is CASSFTGNTEAFF. V and J are TRBV5-4 and TRBJ1-1; tentative D call: TRBD1 (5 bases). V lost 2 bases and J 1 base, leaving 6 bases between the germline ends. Germline CDR1 is SGHNT and CDR2 is YYREEE (reference sequence). The CDR3 contains 13 residues. The full variable domain, its missing parts supplied by reference TRBV5-4 and TRBJ1-1, is ETGVTQSPTHLIKTRGQQVTLRCSSQSGHNTVSWYQQALGQGPQFIFQYYREEENGRGNFPPRFSGLQFPNYSSELNVNALELDDSALYLCASSFTGNTEAFFGQGTRLTVV.

The CDR3, as DNA: TGTGCCACCAGCAGTTTGATGGTCGGACTAGCGGGAGAAGAGACCCAGTACTTC. Translating gives CATSSLMVGLAGEETQYF. The rearrangement joins TRBV15 to TRBJ2-5, with 13 positions matching TRBD2. The CDR3 has 18 amino acids. With 3 bases clipped from V and 3 bases from J, the junction kept 10 bases outside the gene matches. Germline-derived CDR1 and CDR2 are LNHNV and YYDKDF (reference sequence).

The V and J genes are TRBV9 and TRBJ2-5, with TRBD1 identical over 7 bases. CDR1 is SGDLS and CDR2 is YYNGEE in the germline V gene. The CDR3 consists of 14 residues. Germline trimming cut 3 bases from V and 1 base from J; bases unmatched to any gene: 3. The chain's CDR3 is CASSAGQPQETQYF. In DNA, the CDR3 is TGTGCCAGCAGCGCGGGACAGCCCCAAGAGACCCAGTACTTC.

The V and J genes are TRBV18 and TRBJ2-5, with TRBD2 identical over 9 bases. V lost 3 bases to trimming and J lost 5 bases; unmatched junction nucleotides: 7. Germline loops: CDR1 KGHSH, CDR2 LQKENI. This CDR3 is 15 amino acids long. The CDR3 bases are TGTGCCAGCTCACCTTTACTAGCGGGCAGGGAGACCCAGTACTTC. This codes for CASSPLLAGRETQYF.

This clone was seen once. V and J are TRBV14 and TRBJ2-7; 9 bases agree with TRBD1. Germline assignment: CDR1 SGHDN and CDR2 FVKESK. The CDR3 spans 14 residues. Unmatched junction bases numbered 1, after V lost 4 bases and J lost 0 bases. CDR3 region: CASSPGQGSYEQYF. For the CDR3, the DNA is TGTGCCAGCAGCCCGGGACAGGGCTCCTACGAGCAGTACTTC.

This clone was seen a few times. The CDR3 spells CASSRTGENTIYF. The DNA for the CDR3 is TGTGCCAGCAGCCGGACAGGGGAAAACACCATATATTTT. This chain joins TRBV27 and TRBJ1-3; 9 nucleotides match TRBD1. CDR3 length: 13 residues. Trimming removed 6 bases from V and 6 bases from J; junction bases left unmatched: 3. Germline V gene lookup returns CDR1 MNHEY and CDR2 SMNVEV (reference sequence).

This clone was seen only once. The rearrangement uses TRBV21-1 and TRBJ2-7; TRBD2 is taken as the D call from the table, unchecked against the DNA. TRBV21-1 is termed a pseudogene. CDR3 length equals 19 residues. The CDR3 bases are TGTGCCAGCAGCGAAAAAGCGGGTACAGCGAGGATCGGGATCTACGAGCAGTACTTC. Translated: CASSEKAGTARIGIYEQYF.

The chain has TRBV15 and TRBJ2-1; 7 bases are a match to TRBD2. Germline values: CDR1 LNHNV, CDR2 YYDKDF (reference sequence). The CDR3 covers 15 residues. With 4 bases clipped from V and 7 bases from J, the junction kept 10 bases outside the gene matches. The CDR3 region is CATSTGVRRENEQFF. CDR3 coding DNA: TGTGCCACCAGCACTGGGGTGCGGCGGGAGAATGAGCAGTTCTTC.

The chain combines TRBV28 with TRBJ1-3; the D is unclear. V dropped 7 bases and J dropped 0 bases, with 10 bases sitting between them. The CDR3 totals 14 residues. Germline V gene lookup returns CDR1 MDHEN and CDR2 SYDVKM. CDR3 sequence reads: CASTRRISGNTIYF. In nucleotides, the CDR3 is TGTGCCAGCACCCGCAGGATCTCTGGAAACACCATATATTTT.

Note on this clone: One end of the junction is discordant with germline, which a read error may explain. V usage is TRBV13 and J usage is TRBJ2-7; TRBD2 matches at 15 bases. The CDR3 extends over 15 amino acids. Per germline, CDR1 PRHDT and CDR2 FYEKMQ (reference sequence). In DNA, the CDR3 is TGTGCCAGCAGCGTAGGGACTAGCGGGAGGTACGAGCAGTACTTC. Residues: CASSVGTSGRYEQYF. Using reference TRBV13 and TRBJ2-7 for the parts outside the CDR3, the full variable domain is AAGVIQSPRHLIKEKRETATLKCYPIPRHDTVYWYQQGPGQDPQFLISFYEKMQSDKGSIPDRFSAQQFSDYHSELNMSSLELGDSALYFCASSVGTSGRYEQYFGPGTRLTVT.

The genes are TRBV5-4 and TRBJ1-2, with a possible D match to TRBD1 (5 bases). Germline CDR1 is SGHNT and CDR2 is YYREEE (reference sequence). The CDR3 has 16 residues. Deletions cut 5 bases from V and 2 bases from J, with 19 bases between. DNA for the CDR3: TGTGCCAGCAGTCTCCGTGGGGGGGTCAGGAACTATGGCTACACCTTC. Its protein is CASSLRGGVRNYGYTF. Together with reference TRBV5-4 and TRBJ1-2, the CDR3 gives the full variable domain: ETGVTQSPTHLIKTRGQQVTLRCSSQSGHNTVSWYQQALGQGPQFIFQYYREEENGRGNFPPRFSGLQFPNYSSELNVNALELDDSALYLCASSLRGGVRNYGYTFGSGTRLTVV.

This chain connects TRBV29-1 to TRBJ1-1; 7 nucleotides match TRBD1. The germline V gene encodes CDR1 SQVTM and CDR2 ANQGSEA. This CDR3 contains 16 residues. Trimming took 1 base from V and 1 from J; bases not matched to a gene: 9. The DNA of the CDR3 is TGCAGCGTTGAAGTGACAGGGCCTCAATGGAACACTGAAGCTTTCTTT. Residues: CSVEVTGPQWNTEAFF.

This chain uses TRBV9 with TRBJ2-2; TRBD1 aligns across 9 bases. After removal of 3 bases from V and 3 bases from J, the junction contained 6 bases not matched to a gene. The germline V gene encodes CDR1 SGDLS and CDR2 YYNGEE. This CDR3 contains 16 residues. As DNA, the CDR3 is TGTGCCAGCAGCGGATCAGACAGGGGGGACACCGGGGAGCTGTTTTTT. Its protein product is CASSGSDRGDTGELFF.

Points on this clone: This specimen includes other DNA sequences encoding the same CDR3. This rearrangement joins TRBV4-2 to TRBJ2-1, with 8 bases fitting TRBD2. Germline-derived CDR1 and CDR2 are LGHNA and YNFKEQ. This CDR3 is built from 15 residues. The V and J ends lost 0 bases and 4 bases, in that order; junction bases with no gene match: 2. CDR3 sequence reads: CASSQDSGGYNEQFF. The CDR3 coding sequence is TGTGCCAGCAGCCAAGATTCGGGGGGGTACAATGAGCAGTTCTTC.